Included here is one T cell receptor beta chain sequence, with context. As yet, its antigen is unknown. The assay was immunoSEQ multiplex PCR, and TCRdb's table has in-frame clones only and misses some. In the table there are around 80,000 clones, around nine tenths of which are singletons. The record originates from a study of T cell responses to AZD1222 COVID-19 vaccine. Study-level results: Clonal diversity was possibly underestimated, and white British individuals and females predominated among donors. Receipt of two AZD1222 doses was followed by a rise in Spike-specific TCR breadth and depth. Repertoire samples came only from after the peak T cell response.

Between the trimmed V and J ends, which lost 5 bases and 3 bases, there was a span of 20 bases. The V gene's germline CDR1 is SGHVS and CDR2 FQNEAQ. The CDR3 spans 17 residues. The sequence was obtained from an adult who received the AZD1222 COVID-19 vaccine. The chain combines TRBV7-8 with TRBJ1-5; the D gene is possibly TRBD1 (6 bases). This specimen was peripheral blood, taken 28 days after the second AZD1222 dose. The CDR3, as DNA: TGTGCCAGCAGCGCCCTGACCCGGGACACCACCAATCAGCCCCAGCATTTT. Amino acid sequence: CASSALTRDTTNQPQHF.